This T cell receptor beta chain comes out of a study of blood T cell repertoires in COVID-19. Study in general: Samples of COVID-19 (acute and convalescent) were obtained from the United States, Italy and Spain. PBMCs, B-cell-depleted T cells, or T cells were the source of the cDNA or gDNA that made up the material.

Authors' processing steps: Reference gene primers were amplified, and this amplification served to estimate nucleated cell counts. Clones were read by immunoSEQ multiplex PCR, and TCRdb kept only the in-frame ones, dropping some. The DNA gave D and trimming, while V, J and clone size come from that table. The sample holds around 210,000 clones, 70% to 85% seen once. The CDR3 loop spans 16 amino acids. Losses at the gene ends were 4 bases for V and 2 bases for J; bases not matched to a gene: 6. Germline CDR1 and CDR2: SGHRS and YFSETQ. Sequenced: peripheral blood. The chain couples TRBV5-1 to TRBJ2-2, with 9 bases that match TRBD1. This receptor was taken from a human donor in a cohort sampled during active COVID-19. The CDR3 sequence: CASSLTGGPNTGELFF. Written as DNA, the CDR3 is TGCGCCAGCAGCCTGACAGGGGGGCCCAACACCGGGGAGCTGTTTTTT.